This TCR beta chain appears in the sequencing data of a study of T cell changes during pregnancy in multiple sclerosis. Profiling relied on immunoSEQ multiplex PCR, and the TCRdb table lists in-frame clones only, not all of them. The table lists around 69,000 clones, about 91% of them singletons. Here the sequenced sample was CD8+ T cells from peripheral blood mononuclear cells, taken before pregnancy. The TCR originated in a female donor with multiple sclerosis, enrolled in a pregnancy study.

The CDR3 region is CASSVGDSLYQETQYF. The CDR3 bases are TGTGCCAGCAGCGTAGGGGACAGTCTGTACCAAGAGACCCAGTACTTC. The chain has TRBV9 and TRBJ2-5; 7 positions match TRBD1. The CDR3 covers 16 residues. Germline CDR1 and CDR2: SGDLS and YYNGEE. The J segment lost 0 bases and the V segment lost 0 bases, leaving 5 bases of the junction unmatched.